One TCR beta chain is described in this entry. No antigen is known for it. It was with 60 Vbeta and 13 Jbeta primers that the PCR ran. Generated by immunoSEQ multiplex PCR, the TCRdb table keeps only in-frame clones and is missing some. The sample consists of 150,000 to 200,000 clones, approximately 83% of them appearing once. CDR1 SGHAT and CDR2 FQNNGV come from the germline V gene. The CDR3 is 15 residues long. Trimming at V came to 2 bases and at J to 1 base, leaving 2 bases not matched to a gene. The data stem from a study of cytomegalovirus exposure and HLA in healthy donors. Study summary: Unique TCRs from HLA-typed donors, 80 million to 90 million of them, were held in an early data release. The Caucasian-associated ancestry cluster contained 81% of the approximately 390 genotyped donors. Study results and limitations: In a later analysis, a genetic analysis reported fewer productive-TCR N-insertions in an Asian-associated ancestry cluster than the cohort average. There were some V segments, including TRBV6-2 and TRBV6-3, excluded as indistinguishable.

This chain links TRBV11-2 with TRBJ2-5, with TRBD1 matching over 9 bases. The source of this sequence is a man between 18 and 35 years old in good health and CMV-seropositive. The sequenced sample consisted of PBMCs. The chain's CDR3 is CASSLKGQGQETQYF. CDR3 DNA: TGTGCCAGCAGCTTAAAGGGACAGGGCCAAGAGACCCAGTACTTC.